Presented here are 24 T cell receptor beta chains from one specimen sequenced in a study of shared clonotypes between healthy human individuals. Naive CD8 isolation took CD45RO-negative cells positively selected for CCR7 and excluded terminally differentiated effector memory CD45RA+ cells. Clones were read by immunoSEQ multiplex PCR, and TCRdb kept only the in-frame ones, dropping some. The sample has around 1,900,000 clones; 90% to 95% are singletons. Sequenced input: naive CD8+ T cells from PBMCs. These receptor sequences come from a man aged 18 to 30 in good health. Some clones in this sample may be carry-over from other donors' samples.

The chain employs TRBV28 and TRBJ2-3, with a tentative D call TRBD2 (7 bases). Per the germline V gene, CDR1 is MDHEN and CDR2 is SYDVKM. The CDR3 consists of 11 residues. V was trimmed by 6 bases and J by 9 bases, leaving 10 bases between them. CDR3 loop: CASRGGRTQYF. The CDR3 DNA sequence: TGTGCCAGCAGGGGGGGGCGAACGCAGTATTTT.

V is TRBV10-1 and J is TRBJ2-7; D is uncertain. The ends were cut back, 2 bases at V and 5 bases at J, with 10 bases in the middle. Germline V gene sequence: CDR1 WNHNN, CDR2 SYGVQD (reference sequence). This CDR3 comprises 13 residues. The CDR3 is CASSEGENHEQYF. The CDR3 DNA sequence: TGCGCCAGCAGTGAGGGCGAGAACCACGAGCAGTACTTC.

The chain employs TRBV6-1 and TRBJ1-5; no clear D gene. From germline, CDR1 is MNHNS and CDR2 SASEGT. V was pared by 2 bases and J by 4 bases, with 21 bases between. The CDR3 runs to 18 residues. In nucleotides, the CDR3 is TGTGCCAGCAGTGAACCGGGAGAGAAGACGGATTTTAATCAGCCCCAGCATTTT. It specifies CASSEPGEKTDFNQPQHF.

The rearrangement links TRBV28 to TRBJ1-5, with D unclear. Germline V gene sequence: CDR1 MDHEN, CDR2 SYDVKM. The CDR3 length is 14 residues. V lost 6 bases and J lost 7, with 16 bases in between. DNA of the CDR3: TGTGCCAGCAGGCCGTACGGGGAGCAGCAGCCCCAGCATTTT. It is translated as CASRPYGEQQPQHF. The full variable domain, its missing parts supplied by reference TRBV28 and TRBJ1-5, is DVKVTQSSRYLVKRTGEKVFLECVQDMDHENMFWYRQDPGLGLRLIYFSYDVKMKEKGDIPEGYSVSREKKERFSLILESASTNQTSMYLCASRPYGEQQPQHFGDGTRLSIL.

V gene TRBV5-6 combines with J gene TRBJ1-2; perhaps TRBD1 as D (6 bases). CDR3 length: 19 residues. V lost 4 bases and J lost 8, with 33 bases in between. Germline values: CDR1 SGHDT, CDR2 YYEEEE. The CDR3 region is CASSPTPGADRGGVDGYTF. CDR3 nucleotide sequence: TGTGCCAGCAGCCCCACTCCGGGCGCGGATAGAGGGGGAGTGGACGGCTACACCTTC.

V is TRBV4-3 and J is TRBJ1-4; maybe TRBD1 (5 bases). The CDR3 is 17 residues long. Germline CDR1 and CDR2: LGHNA and YSLEER. V was cut by 0 bases and J by 0 bases, with 11 bases left in between. The CDR3 DNA reads TGCGCCAGCAGCCAAGATTGGCGGGGGGCAACTAATGAAAAACTGTTTTTT. It yields the protein CASSQDWRGATNEKLFF.

This rearrangement joins TRBV15 to TRBJ2-7; D ambiguous. The CDR3 has 17 residues. Germline CDR1 is LNHNV and CDR2 is YYDKDF (reference sequence). V was trimmed by 5 bases and J by 0 bases, leaving 20 bases between them. The chain's CDR3 is CATSPRRPDGSSYEQYF. The CDR3 nucleotides read TGTGCCACCAGCCCACGACGACCTGACGGCAGCTCCTACGAGCAGTACTTC. The full variable domain, in which reference TRBV15 and TRBJ2-7 provide the parts outside the CDR3, is DAMVIQNPRYQVTQFGKPVTLSCSQTLNHNVMYWYQQKSSQAPKLLFHYYDKDFNNEADTPDNFQSRRPNTSFCFLDIRSPGLGDTAMYLCATSPRRPDGSSYEQYFGPGTRLTVT.

V and J are TRBV27 and TRBJ2-2; D is ambiguous. There are 15 residues in the CDR3. Germline V lookup: CDR1 MNHEY, CDR2 SMNVEV (reference sequence). V was shortened by 8 bases and J by 4 bases, with 17 bases between the two germline ends. The CDR3 spells CASGKGILGTGELFF. The CDR3, as DNA: TGTGCCAGCGGGAAAGGGATCCTCGGCACCGGGGAGCTGTTTTTT.

As regards this clone: The same CDR3 arises from other DNA sequences in this sample as well. The rearrangement links TRBV28 to TRBJ1-1; tentative D call: TRBD1 (5 bases). The germline V and J ends were trimmed by 3 bases and 1 base, with 9 bases remaining between them. The CDR3 is 14 residues long. Germline V gene sequence: CDR1 MDHEN, CDR2 SYDVKM. The CDR3 DNA sequence: TGTGCCAGCAGTTTCCAAACAGGGAACACTGAAGCTTTCTTT. Translation gives CASSFQTGNTEAFF. The whole variable domain, filled in from reference TRBV28 and TRBJ1-1, reads DVKVTQSSRYLVKRTGEKVFLECVQDMDHENMFWYRQDPGLGLRLIYFSYDVKMKEKGDIPEGYSVSREKKERFSLILESASTNQTSMYLCASSFQTGNTEAFFGQGTRLTVV.

The rearrangement links TRBV7-9 to TRBJ2-7; D unclear. The length of the CDR3 is 12 residues. V lost 5 bases and J lost 4, with 9 bases in between. Germline CDR1 and CDR2: SEHNR and FQNEAQ (reference sequence). The CDR3 region has the DNA TGTGCCAGCAGCCCCTATACATACGAGCAGTACTTC. Protein sequence: CASSPYTYEQYF.

CDR3 sequence: CASRLPHEQYF. As DNA, the CDR3 is TGTGCCAGCCGGCTCCCCCACGAGCAGTACTTC. This sequence joins TRBV6-5 and TRBJ2-7; D is unclear. CDR1 and CDR2 (germline): MNHEY, SVGAGI. The CDR3 has 11 amino acids. V gave up 8 bases and J gave up 5 bases, with 10 bases separating them.

In DNA, the CDR3 is TGTGCCAGCAGCTTACTACGTGGGGTGGCCGGGGAGCTGTTTTTT. It encodes CASSLLRGVAGELFF. The chain joins TRBV11-1 to TRBJ2-2; no reliable D call. Germline V gene data show CDR1 as SGHAT and CDR2 as FQDESV (reference sequence). The germline V and J ends were trimmed by 2 bases and 6 bases, with 13 bases remaining between them. This CDR3 contains 15 residues.

The CDR3 nucleotides read TGCGCCAGCAGCCTTCGACTAGCGGGAGGTGGGCCCTACGAGCAGTACTTC. Its translation is CASSLRLAGGGPYEQYF. The rearrangement links TRBV4-3 to TRBJ2-7; 13 bases map to TRBD2. The CDR3 extends over 17 amino acids. The J segment lost 2 bases and the V segment lost 4 bases, leaving 8 bases of the junction unmatched. Germline V gene sequence: CDR1 LGHNA, CDR2 YSLEER.

The chain recombines TRBV11-1 with TRBJ1-5, with D uncertain. The V end was cut by 2 bases, the J end by 2 bases, with 10 bases between. The CDR3 has 15 residues. Germline CDR1 is SGHAT and CDR2 is FQDESV (reference sequence). The CDR3 sequence: CASSLIVNGNQPQHF. The CDR3 nucleotides read TGTGCCAGCAGCTTAATCGTCAATGGCAATCAGCCCCAGCATTTT.

For the CDR3, the DNA is TGTGCCAGCAGCCAGAGAACAGGGGTTTTGGAAGCTTTCTTT. Protein sequence: CASSQRTGVLEAFF. This chain links TRBV7-9 with TRBJ1-1, with TRBD1 matching over 7 bases. CDR3 length: 14 amino acids. V gave up 5 bases and J gave up 8 bases; unmatched junction bases: 11. Germline values: CDR1 SEHNR, CDR2 FQNEAQ (reference sequence).

The J gene is TRBJ1-2, the V gene TRBV7-9, with D unclear. The CDR3 sequence is 13 residues long. Trimming stripped 5 bases from V and 4 bases from J, with 11 bases between. The germline V gene has CDR1 SEHNR and CDR2 FQNEAQ (reference sequence). CDR3 nucleotide sequence: TGTGCCAGCAGCGCCGTTTTAGGCTATGGCTACACCTTC. Its translation is CASSAVLGYGYTF.

The chain uses TRBV11-3 and TRBJ2-7, with D tentatively TRBD2 (6 bases). The CDR3 is 14 amino acids. Germline-derived CDR1 and CDR2 are SGHNT and YENEEA. Deletions cut 1 base from V and 6 bases from J, with 13 bases between. The CDR3 DNA reads as TGTGCCAGCAGCTTAGTCTCGGGGCGGGGCGAGCAGTACTTC. It translates to CASSLVSGRGEQYF.

The chain uses TRBV9 and TRBJ1-2; possibly TRBD1 for D (5 bases). Trimming cost V 0 bases and J 1 base, with 10 bases left between them. This CDR3 spans 15 amino acids. Per germline, CDR1 SGDLS and CDR2 YYNGEE. Written as DNA, the CDR3 is TGTGCCAGCAGCGTAGGGGGAGGGGATAACTATGGCTACACCTTC. The encoded protein is CASSVGGGDNYGYTF.

V gene TRBV9 combines with J gene TRBJ2-7, with 8 bases lining up with TRBD2. The CDR3 is 15 residues long. The V gene's germline CDR1 is SGDLS and CDR2 YYNGEE. With 0 bases clipped from V and 2 bases from J, the junction kept 4 bases outside the gene matches. The CDR3 spells CASSVAGSGTYEQYF. CDR3 coding DNA: TGTGCCAGCAGCGTAGCCGGTAGCGGGACCTACGAGCAGTACTTC.

This clone was observed a single time. In nucleotides, the CDR3 is TGCGCCAGCAGCTTAGACAGGGTAGGGTACGAGCAGTACTTC. This gives the protein CASSLDRVGYEQYF. The chain is built from TRBV5-1 and TRBJ2-7; 7 nucleotides align to TRBD1. The V segment lost 2 bases and the J segment 4 bases; nucleotides outside the gene matches: 6. The CDR3 loop spans 14 amino acids. From germline, CDR1 is SGHRS and CDR2 YFSETQ. Full variable domain (remainder filled in from reference TRBV5-1 and TRBJ2-7): KAGVTQTPRYLIKTRGQQVTLSCSPISGHRSVSWYQQTPGQGLQFLFEYFSETQRNKGNFPGRFSGRQFSNSRSEMNVSTLELGDSALYLCASSLDRVGYEQYFGPGTRLTVT.

Comments on this clone: This specimen includes other DNA sequences encoding the same CDR3. The chain has TRBV27 and TRBJ1-1, with 9 bases lining up with TRBD1. The CDR3 loop spans 14 amino acids. Germline V CDR1 and CDR2: MNHEY, SMNVEV (reference sequence). J was trimmed by 1 base and V by 5 bases; bases with no gene match: 2. In nucleotides, the CDR3 is TGTGCCAGCAGTATACAGGGGGCGAACACTGAAGCTTTCTTT. Amino acids: CASSIQGANTEAFF.

The chain carries TRBV27 and TRBJ2-1; D is ambiguous. Trimming took 3 bases from V and 5 from J, leaving 14 bases between them. Per germline, CDR1 MNHEY and CDR2 SMNVEV (reference sequence). The CDR3 has 15 residues. CDR3 amino acids: CASSFGFGYNNEQFF. CDR3 sequence (DNA): TGTGCCAGCAGTTTTGGGTTTGGGTACAACAATGAGCAGTTCTTC.

The rearrangement links TRBV4-3 to TRBJ1-4; 11 bases fit TRBD1. The J segment lost 4 bases and the V segment lost 0 bases, leaving 1 base of the junction unmatched. Germline V lookup: CDR1 LGHNA, CDR2 YSLEER. This CDR3 is 16 amino acids long. The CDR3 here is CASSQEDRGLNEKLFF. CDR3 in DNA: TGCGCCAGCAGCCAAGAGGACAGGGGGCTTAATGAAAAACTGTTTTTT.

The J gene is TRBJ2-7, the V gene TRBV5-6, with 8 bases lining up with TRBD1. Germline CDR1 is SGHDT and CDR2 is YYEEEE. This CDR3 is built from 16 residues. J was trimmed by 4 bases and V by 5 bases; bases with no gene match: 14. The CDR3 spells CASSDDRGPFPYEQYF. Written as DNA, the CDR3 is TGTGCCAGCAGTGATGACAGGGGCCCCTTTCCTTACGAGCAGTACTTC.